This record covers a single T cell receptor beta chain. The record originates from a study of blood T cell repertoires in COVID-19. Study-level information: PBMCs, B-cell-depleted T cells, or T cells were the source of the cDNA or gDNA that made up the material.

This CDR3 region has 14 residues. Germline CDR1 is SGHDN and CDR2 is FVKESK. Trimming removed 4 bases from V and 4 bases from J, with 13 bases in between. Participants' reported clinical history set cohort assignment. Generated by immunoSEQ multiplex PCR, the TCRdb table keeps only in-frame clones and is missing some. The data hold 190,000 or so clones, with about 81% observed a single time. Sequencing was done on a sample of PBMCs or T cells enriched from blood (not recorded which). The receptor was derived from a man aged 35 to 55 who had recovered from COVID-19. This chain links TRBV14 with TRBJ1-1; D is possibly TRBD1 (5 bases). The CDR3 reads CASSRRQGITEAFF. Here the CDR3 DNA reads TGTGCCAGCAGCCGCCGCCAGGGTATCACTGAAGCTTTCTTT.